Sequencing of this T cell receptor beta chain was carried out in a study of cytotoxic CD8 clonotypes in ibrutinib-treated CLL. Turning to the study itself: Samples had a mean of nearly 260,000 productive templates and some 94,000 productive rearrangements.

For this clone: Its antigen is not identified.

Study findings and constraints: Clonality was higher at baseline than in age-matched healthy donors and tracked circulating CD8+ T-cell counts.

Generated by immunoSEQ multiplex PCR, the TCRdb table keeps only in-frame clones and is missing some. The sample includes about 35,000 clones, about 47% of them seen just once. CDR1 and CDR2 (germline): SGHDT, YYEEEE. V was shortened by 1 base and J by 4 bases, with 9 bases between the two germline ends. This CDR3 is 14 amino acids long. The clonotype comes from a human donor with chronic lymphocytic leukemia. The sequencing here drew on PBMCs, taken before ibrutinib treatment. This chain links TRBV5-6 with TRBJ1-5; no clear D gene. CDR3 loop: CASSLMRANQPQHF. Written as DNA, the CDR3 is TGTGCCAGCAGCTTGATGCGCGCGAATCAGCCCCAGCATTTT.